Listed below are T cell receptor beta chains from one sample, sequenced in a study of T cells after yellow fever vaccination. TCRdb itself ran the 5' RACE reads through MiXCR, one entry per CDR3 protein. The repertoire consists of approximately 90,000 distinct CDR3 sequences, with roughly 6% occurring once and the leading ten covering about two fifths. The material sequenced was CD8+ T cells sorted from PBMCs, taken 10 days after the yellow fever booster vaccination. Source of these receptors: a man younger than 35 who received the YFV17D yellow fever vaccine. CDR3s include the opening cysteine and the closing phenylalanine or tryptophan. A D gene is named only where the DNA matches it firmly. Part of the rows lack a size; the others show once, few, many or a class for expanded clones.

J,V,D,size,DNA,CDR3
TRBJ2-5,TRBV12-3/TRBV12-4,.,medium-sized,TGTGCCAGTGGGACCCGGGAGACCCAGTACTTC,CASGTRETQYF
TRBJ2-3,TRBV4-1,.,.,TGCGCCAGCAGCCAAGCCATAGTGACAGGTCTGAGCACAGATACGCAGTATTTT,CASSQAIVTGLSTDTQYF
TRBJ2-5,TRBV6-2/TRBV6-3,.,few,TGTGCCACCCGCGGTCCCTCGACGGGGGTGCGCCAAGAGACCCAGTACTTC,CATRGPSTGVRQETQYF
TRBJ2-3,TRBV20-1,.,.,TGCAGTGCTAGAGATGGGGCCACGACAGGGAGGAGCACAGATACGCAGTATTTT,CSARDGATTGRSTDTQYF
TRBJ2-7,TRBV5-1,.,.,TGCGCCAGCAGCACGGCGGGGAGCTACGAGCAGTACTTC,CASSTAGSYEQYF
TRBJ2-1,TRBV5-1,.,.,TGCGCCAGCAGCTTGGTTCGGCTAGCTTCGGGCAATGAGCAGTTCTTC,CASSLVRLASGNEQFF
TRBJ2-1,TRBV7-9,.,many,TGTGCCAGCAGCTTAGCGCTCTTGAGCTCCTACAATGAGCAGTTCTTC,CASSLALLSSYNEQFF
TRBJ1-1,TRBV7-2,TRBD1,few,TGTGCCAGCAGCCTAGGCGCGTCAGGGACAGGCACGAACACTGAAGCTTTCTTT,CASSLGASGTGTNTEAFF
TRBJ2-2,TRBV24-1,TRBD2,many,TGTGCCACCAGTGATTTTGGGCTAGCGGGGACCGGGGAGCTGTTTTTT,CATSDFGLAGTGELFF
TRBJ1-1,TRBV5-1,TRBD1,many,TGCGCCAGCAGGTCCGGGACAGGGCCGTTGGCGAACACTGAAGCTTTCTTT,CASRSGTGPLANTEAFF
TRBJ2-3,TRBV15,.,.,TGTGCCACCACTGGCTCCCATTGGGTGGATACGCAGTATTTT,CATTGSHWVDTQYF
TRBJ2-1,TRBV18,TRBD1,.,TGTGCCAGCTCACCGCCGGGACAGGGCAACTACAATGAGCAGTTCTTC,CASSPPGQGNYNEQFF
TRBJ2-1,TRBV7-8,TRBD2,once,TGTGCCAGCAGCTTAGCGATTGCGGGAGACAATGAGCAGTTCTTC,CASSLAIAGDNEQFF
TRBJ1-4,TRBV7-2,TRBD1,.,TGTGCCAGCAGCCAACCGGGAGGGGGCTTTGAAAAACTGTTTTTT,CASSQPGGGFEKLFF
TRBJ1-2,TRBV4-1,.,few,TGCGCCAGCAGCCAAGAGCCCGCAGGGGCGGACGGCTACACCTTC,CASSQEPAGADGYTF
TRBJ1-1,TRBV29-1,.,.,TGCAGCGTTATGGTCCGAGAGAACACTGAAGCTTTCTTT,CSVMVRENTEAFF
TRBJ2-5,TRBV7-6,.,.,TGTGCCAGCAGCTTAGCGGGGGCGGTGGAGACCCAGTACTTC,CASSLAGAVETQYF
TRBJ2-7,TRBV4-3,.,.,TGCGCCAGCAGCCAAGAGCGAGGGATCTACGAGCAGTACTTC,CASSQERGIYEQYF
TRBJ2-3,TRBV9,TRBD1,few,TGTGCCAGCAGCGTTGACAGGGGGCTCACAGATACGCAGTATTTT,CASSVDRGLTDTQYF
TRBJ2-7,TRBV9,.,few,TGTGCCAGCAGCCCCACCGGGAACTCCTACGAGCAGTACTTC,CASSPTGNSYEQYF
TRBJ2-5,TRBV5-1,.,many,TGCGCCAGCAGCTTGTACGCAGGAACCCCGAGGGGAGAGACCCAGTACTTC,CASSLYAGTPRGETQYF
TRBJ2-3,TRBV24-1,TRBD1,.,TGTGCCACCAGTGACGCCGGACAGGGATACACAGATACGCAGTATTTT,CATSDAGQGYTDTQYF
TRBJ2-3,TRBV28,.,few,TGTGCCAGCAGTACCCGGACGGCGTTTCGCACAGATACGCAGTATTTT,CASSTRTAFRTDTQYF
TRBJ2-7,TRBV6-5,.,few,TGTGCCAGCAGTTCCCTTCTAGACGAGCAGTACTTC,CASSSLLDEQYF
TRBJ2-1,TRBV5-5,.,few,TGTGCCAGCAGCTTGTATTCGGGGATTGGGAATGAGCAGTTCTTC,CASSLYSGIGNEQFF
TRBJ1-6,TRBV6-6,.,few,TGTGCCAGCCGCGCAGAGTATAATTCACCCCTCCACTTT,CASRAEYNSPLHF
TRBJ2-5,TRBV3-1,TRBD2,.,TGTGCCAGCAGCCAAGGTTCAGGACTAGCGGGGGATCAAGAGACCCAGTACTTC,CASSQGSGLAGDQETQYF
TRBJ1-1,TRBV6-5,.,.,TGTGCCAGCAGTTACCGCACCGGACAGCTCGCTGAAGCTTTCTTT,CASSYRTGQLAEAFF
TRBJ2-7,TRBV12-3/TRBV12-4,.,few,TGTGCCAGCAGTTTATTGCGGGACGGATCCTACGAGCAGTACTTC,CASSLLRDGSYEQYF
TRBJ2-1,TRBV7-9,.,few,TGTGCCAGCAGCTTGGGATGGAATGAGCAGTTCTTC,CASSLGWNEQFF
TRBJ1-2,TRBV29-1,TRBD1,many,TGCAGCGCAAGACAGGGCGTCTATGGCTACACCTTC,CSARQGVYGYTF
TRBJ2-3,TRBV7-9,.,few,TGTGCCGGACTAACAGATACGCAGTATTTT,CAGLTDTQYF
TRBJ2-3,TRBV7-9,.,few,TGTGCCAGCAGCCATTCCACCACAGATACGCAGTATTTT,CASSHSTTDTQYF
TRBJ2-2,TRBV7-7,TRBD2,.,TGTGCTAGCAGCATGTCTCCGGGACTAGCGCAAACCGGGGAGCTGTTTTTT,CASSMSPGLAQTGELFF
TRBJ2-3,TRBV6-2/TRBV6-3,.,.,TGTGCCAGCAGTTACCCCCCGGGTTGGACTCGCACAGATACGCAGTATTTT,CASSYPPGWTRTDTQYF
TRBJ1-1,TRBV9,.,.,TGTGCCAGCAGCGTAGCCAGTTTCGGGGGAAGGACTGAAGCTTTCTTT,CASSVASFGGRTEAFF
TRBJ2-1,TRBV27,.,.,TGTGCCAGCAGTTTGGGGCCGGATTATGAGCAGTTCTTC,CASSLGPDYEQFF
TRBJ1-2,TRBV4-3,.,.,TGCGCCAGCAGCCATAAGACAGGAGCAGATGGCTACACCTTC,CASSHKTGADGYTF
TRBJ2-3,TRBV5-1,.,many,TGCGCCAGCACCGGGCGAGGAGACACAGATACGCAGTATTTT,CASTGRGDTDTQYF
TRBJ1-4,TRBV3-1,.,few,TGTGCCAGCAGCCAAGGCGCCAGGTACAATGAAAAACTGTTTTTT,CASSQGARYNEKLFF
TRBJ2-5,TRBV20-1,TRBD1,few,TGCAGTGCTAGAGAAACCCTTTTTCGCGGCAGGGGGGAGACCCAGTACTTC,CSARETLFRGRGETQYF
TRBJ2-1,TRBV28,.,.,TGTGCCAGCACCCGGGAAAGCTCCTACAATGAGCAGTTCTTC,CASTRESSYNEQFF
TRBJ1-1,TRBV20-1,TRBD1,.,TGCAGTGCTAGAGATCTAAACAGGGGGAACACTGAAGCTTTCTTT,CSARDLNRGNTEAFF
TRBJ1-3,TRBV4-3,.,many,TGCGCCAGCAGCCAAGACCGGGGGTTATCGCCTGGAAACACCATATATTTT,CASSQDRGLSPGNTIYF
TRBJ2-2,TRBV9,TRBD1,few,TGTGCCAGCAGCGTACCCGGGGACAGGGTCTACACCGGGGAGCTGTTTTTT,CASSVPGDRVYTGELFF
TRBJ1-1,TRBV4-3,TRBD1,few,TGCGCCAGCAGCCAAGGGTGGCCCCCGTCTGGGACAGCGAACACTGAAGCTTTCTTT,CASSQGWPPSGTANTEAFF
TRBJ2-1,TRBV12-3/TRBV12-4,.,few,TGTGCCAGCTTCAGTGGGGGGAAGCAGTTCTTC,CASFSGGKQFF
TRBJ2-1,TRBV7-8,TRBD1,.,TGTGCCAGCAGCCTAGGACAGGGGAGGAATGAGCAGTTCTTC,CASSLGQGRNEQFF
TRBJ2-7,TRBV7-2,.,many,TGTGCCAGCAGCTTGTTTAGCGGCTACGAGCAGTACTTC,CASSLFSGYEQYF
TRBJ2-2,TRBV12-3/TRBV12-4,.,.,TGTGCCAGCAGTTTTTGGCCCGGGGAGCTGTTTTTT,CASSFWPGELFF
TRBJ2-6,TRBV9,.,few,TGTGCCAGCAGCGTAGACGCCGGGATCTCTGGGGCCAACGTCCTGACTTTC,CASSVDAGISGANVLTF